The T cell receptor beta chain under discussion was sequenced for a study of T cells in Graves' hyperthyroidism and ophthalmopathy. Over 18 months, lack of ophthalmopathy progression marked Graves' hyperthyroidism as stable. There are many counts of this clonotype. What it binds is unknown. General study results and limits: Most clonotypes expanded in the thyroid (above 0.001) were also present in blood.

Template material for amplifying TCR beta CDR3 regions consisted of RNA transcripts. Researchers ran a first-round RT-PCR on the TCR CDR3 using the HTBI primer set. Each CDR3 protein is one row after TCRdb ran MiXCR on the multiplex PCR reads. Of some 550,000 distinct CDR3 sequences listed, 20% to 25% are singletons. V lost 2 bases to trimming and J lost 4 bases; unmatched junction nucleotides: 2. This CDR3 comprises 13 residues. The germline CDR1 and CDR2 sequences are MNHNS and SASEGT. V usage is TRBV6-1 and J usage is TRBJ2-7; TRBD1 matches at 7 bases. This clonotype was obtained from a young man with Graves' hyperthyroidism. Sequences were obtained from blood. The DNA for the CDR3 is TGTGCCAGCAGTGAATGGGACAGATACGAGCAGTACTTC. Its translation is CASSEWDRYEQYF.